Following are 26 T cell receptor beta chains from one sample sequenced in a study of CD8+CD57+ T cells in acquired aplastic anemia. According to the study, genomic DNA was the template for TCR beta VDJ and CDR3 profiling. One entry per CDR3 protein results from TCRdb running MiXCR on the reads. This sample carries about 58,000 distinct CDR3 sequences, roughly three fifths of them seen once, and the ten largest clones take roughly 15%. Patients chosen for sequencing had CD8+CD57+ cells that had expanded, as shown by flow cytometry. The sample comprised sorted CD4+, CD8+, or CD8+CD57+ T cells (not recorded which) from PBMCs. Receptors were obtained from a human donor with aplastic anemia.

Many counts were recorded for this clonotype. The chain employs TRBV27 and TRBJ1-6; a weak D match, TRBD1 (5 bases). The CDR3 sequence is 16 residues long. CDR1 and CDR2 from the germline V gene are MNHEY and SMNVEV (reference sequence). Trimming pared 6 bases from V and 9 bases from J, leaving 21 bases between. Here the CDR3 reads CASSLSEGGGTSPLHF. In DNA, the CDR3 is TGTGCCAGCAGCTTGTCGGAGGGCGGGGGTACTTCACCCCTCCACTTT.

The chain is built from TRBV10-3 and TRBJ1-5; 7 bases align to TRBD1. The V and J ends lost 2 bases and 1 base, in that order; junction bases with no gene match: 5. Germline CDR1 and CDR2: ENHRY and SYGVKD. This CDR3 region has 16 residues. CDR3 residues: CAISETGTDSNQPQHF. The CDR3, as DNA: TGTGCCATCAGTGAGACCGGGACAGACAGCAATCAGCCCCAGCATTTT.

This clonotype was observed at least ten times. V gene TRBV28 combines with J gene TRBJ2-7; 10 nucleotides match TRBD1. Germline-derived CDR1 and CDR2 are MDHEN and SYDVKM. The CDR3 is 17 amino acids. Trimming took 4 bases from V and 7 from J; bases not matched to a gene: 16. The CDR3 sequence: CASSYPRPGTGEREQYF. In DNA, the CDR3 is TGTGCCAGCAGTTATCCCAGACCCGGGACAGGGGAGCGAGAGCAGTACTTC.

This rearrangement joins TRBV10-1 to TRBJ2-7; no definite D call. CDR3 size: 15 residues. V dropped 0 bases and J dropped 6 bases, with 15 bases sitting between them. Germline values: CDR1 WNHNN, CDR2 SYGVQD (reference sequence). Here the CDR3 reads CASSESSRLSGEQYF. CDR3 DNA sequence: TGCGCCAGCAGTGAGTCGTCCAGGTTGTCGGGCGAGCAGTACTTC.

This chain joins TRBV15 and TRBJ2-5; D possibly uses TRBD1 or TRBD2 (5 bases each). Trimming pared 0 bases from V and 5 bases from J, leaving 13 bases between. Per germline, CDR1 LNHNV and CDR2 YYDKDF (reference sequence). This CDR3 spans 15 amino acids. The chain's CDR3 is CATSREGETFETQYF. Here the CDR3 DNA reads TGTGCCACCAGCAGAGAGGGGGAAACTTTTGAGACCCAGTACTTC.

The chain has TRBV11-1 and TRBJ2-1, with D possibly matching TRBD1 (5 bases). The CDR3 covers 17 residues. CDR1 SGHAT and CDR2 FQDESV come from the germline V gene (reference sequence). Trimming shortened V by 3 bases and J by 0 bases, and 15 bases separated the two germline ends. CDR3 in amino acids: CASSFPLGDSSYNEQFF. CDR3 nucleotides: TGTGCCAGCAGCTTTCCCTTAGGGGATAGCTCCTACAATGAGCAGTTCTTC.

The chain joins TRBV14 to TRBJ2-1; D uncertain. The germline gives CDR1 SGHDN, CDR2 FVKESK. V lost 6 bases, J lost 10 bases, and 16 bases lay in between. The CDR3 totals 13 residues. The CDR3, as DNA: TGTGCCAGCAGTGACTCGACTGGGTACGAGCAGTTCTTC. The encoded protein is CASSDSTGYEQFF.

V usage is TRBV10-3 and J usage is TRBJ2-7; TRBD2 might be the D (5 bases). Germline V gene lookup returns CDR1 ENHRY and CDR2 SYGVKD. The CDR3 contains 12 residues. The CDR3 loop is CAISASSHEQYV. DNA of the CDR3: TGTGCCATCAGTGCTAGCTCCCACGAGCAGTACGTC.

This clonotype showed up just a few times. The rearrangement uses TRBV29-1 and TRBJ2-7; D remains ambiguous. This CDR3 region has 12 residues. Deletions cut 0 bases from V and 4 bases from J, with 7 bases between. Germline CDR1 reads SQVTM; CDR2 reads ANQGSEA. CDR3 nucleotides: TGCAGCGTTGAAGAGCCCCGTTACGAGCAGTACTTC. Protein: CSVEEPRYEQYF.

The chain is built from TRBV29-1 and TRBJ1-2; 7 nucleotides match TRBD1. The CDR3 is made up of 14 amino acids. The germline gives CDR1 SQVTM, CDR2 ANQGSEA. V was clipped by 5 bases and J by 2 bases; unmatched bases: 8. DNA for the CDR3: TGCAGCGTTCGATTGGCAGGGGGAAACTATGGCTACACCTTC. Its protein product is CSVRLAGGNYGYTF.

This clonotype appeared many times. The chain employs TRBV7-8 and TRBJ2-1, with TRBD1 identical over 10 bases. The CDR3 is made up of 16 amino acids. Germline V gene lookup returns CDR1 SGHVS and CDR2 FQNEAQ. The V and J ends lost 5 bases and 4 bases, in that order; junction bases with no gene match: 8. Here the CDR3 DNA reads TGTGCCAGCAGCCCGGAACCGGGACAGGGGTACAATGAGCAGTTCTTC. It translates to CASSPEPGQGYNEQFF. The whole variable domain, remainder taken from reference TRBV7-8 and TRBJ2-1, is GAGVSQSPRYKVAKRGQDVALRCDPISGHVSLFWYQQALGQGPEFLTYFQNEAQLDKSGLPSDRFFAERPEGSVSTLKIQRTQQEDSAVYLCASSPEPGQGYNEQFFGPGTRLTVL.

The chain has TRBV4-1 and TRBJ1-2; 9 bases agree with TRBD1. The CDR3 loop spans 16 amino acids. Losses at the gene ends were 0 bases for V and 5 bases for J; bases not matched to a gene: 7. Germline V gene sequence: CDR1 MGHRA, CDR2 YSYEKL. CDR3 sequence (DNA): TGCGCCAGCAGCCAAGATAGAACAGGGGGCGGGTATGGCTACACCTTC. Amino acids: CASSQDRTGGGYGYTF.

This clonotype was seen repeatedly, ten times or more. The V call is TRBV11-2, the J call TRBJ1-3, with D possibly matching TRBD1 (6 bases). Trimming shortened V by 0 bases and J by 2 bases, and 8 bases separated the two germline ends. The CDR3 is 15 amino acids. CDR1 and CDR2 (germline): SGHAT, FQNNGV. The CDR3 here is CASSLDGTTGNTIYF. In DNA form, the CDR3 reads TGTGCCAGCAGCTTAGACGGGACAACTGGAAACACCATATATTTT.

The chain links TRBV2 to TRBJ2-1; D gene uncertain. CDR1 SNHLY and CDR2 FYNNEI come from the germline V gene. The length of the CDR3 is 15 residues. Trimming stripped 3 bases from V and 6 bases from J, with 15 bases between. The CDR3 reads CASSDMGKARNEQFF. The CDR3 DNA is TGTGCCAGCAGTGACATGGGGAAGGCCCGCAATGAGCAGTTCTTC.

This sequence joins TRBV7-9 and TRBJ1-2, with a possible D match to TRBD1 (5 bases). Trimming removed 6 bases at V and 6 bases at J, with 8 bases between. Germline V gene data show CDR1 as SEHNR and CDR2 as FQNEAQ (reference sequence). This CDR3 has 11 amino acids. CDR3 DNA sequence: TGTGCCAGCAGTATGACAGATGGCTACACCTTC. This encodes CASSMTDGYTF.

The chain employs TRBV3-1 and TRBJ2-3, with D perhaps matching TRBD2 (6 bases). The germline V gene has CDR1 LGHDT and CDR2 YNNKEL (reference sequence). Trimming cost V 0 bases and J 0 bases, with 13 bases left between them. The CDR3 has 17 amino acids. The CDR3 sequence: CASSQDRGLRSTDTQYF. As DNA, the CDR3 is TGTGCCAGCAGCCAAGATCGAGGACTACGGAGCACAGATACGCAGTATTTT.

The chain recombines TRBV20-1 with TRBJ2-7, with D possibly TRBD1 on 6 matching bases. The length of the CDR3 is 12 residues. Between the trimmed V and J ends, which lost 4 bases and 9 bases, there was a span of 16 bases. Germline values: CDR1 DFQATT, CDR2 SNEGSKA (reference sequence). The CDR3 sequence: CSAIGGRPRQYV. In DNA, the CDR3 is TGCAGTGCTATTGGGGGCCGCCCGCGGCAGTACGTC.

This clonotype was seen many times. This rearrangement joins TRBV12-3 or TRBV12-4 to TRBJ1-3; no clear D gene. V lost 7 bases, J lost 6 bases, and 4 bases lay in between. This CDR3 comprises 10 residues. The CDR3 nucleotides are TGTGCCAGCACCATAAACACCATATATTTT. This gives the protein CASTINTIYF.

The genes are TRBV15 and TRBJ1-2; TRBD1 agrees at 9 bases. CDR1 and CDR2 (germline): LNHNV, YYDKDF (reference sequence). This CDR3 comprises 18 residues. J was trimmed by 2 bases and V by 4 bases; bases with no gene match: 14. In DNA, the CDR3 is TGTGCCACCAGCAACCCCGGGACAGGGAGGCGCTCCAACTATGGCTACACCTTC. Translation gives CATSNPGTGRRSNYGYTF.

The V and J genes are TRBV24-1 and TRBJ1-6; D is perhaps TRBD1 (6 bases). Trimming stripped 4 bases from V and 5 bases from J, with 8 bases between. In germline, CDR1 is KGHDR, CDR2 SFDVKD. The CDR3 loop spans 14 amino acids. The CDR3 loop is CATSDYRDNSPLHF. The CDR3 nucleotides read TGTGCCACCAGTGACTACAGGGATAATTCACCCCTCCACTTT.

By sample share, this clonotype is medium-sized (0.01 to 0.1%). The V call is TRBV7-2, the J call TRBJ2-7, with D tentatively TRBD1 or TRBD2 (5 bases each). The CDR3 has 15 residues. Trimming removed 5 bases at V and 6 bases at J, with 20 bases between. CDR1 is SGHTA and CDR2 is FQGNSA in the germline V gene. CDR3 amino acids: CASSPRMARDLEQYF. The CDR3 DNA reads TGTGCCAGCAGCCCCCGGATGGCCAGGGACCTCGAGCAGTACTTC. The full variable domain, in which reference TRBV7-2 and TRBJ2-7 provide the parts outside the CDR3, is GAGVSQSPSNKVTEKGKDVELRCDPISGHTALYWYRQSLGQGLEFLIYFQGNSAPDKSGLPSDRFSAERTGGSVSTLTIQRTQQEDSAVYLCASSPRMARDLEQYFGPGTRLTVT.

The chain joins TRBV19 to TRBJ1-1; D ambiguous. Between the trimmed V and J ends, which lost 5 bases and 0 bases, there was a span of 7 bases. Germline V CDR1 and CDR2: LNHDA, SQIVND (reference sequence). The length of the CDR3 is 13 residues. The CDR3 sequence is CASSAAMNTEAFF. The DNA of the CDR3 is TGTGCCAGTAGTGCGGCTATGAACACTGAAGCTTTCTTT.

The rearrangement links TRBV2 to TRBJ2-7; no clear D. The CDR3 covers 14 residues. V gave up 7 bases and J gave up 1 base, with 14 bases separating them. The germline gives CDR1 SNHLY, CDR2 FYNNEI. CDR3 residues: CASTPVAVSYEQYF. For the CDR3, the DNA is TGTGCCAGCACCCCCGTAGCAGTGTCCTACGAGCAGTACTTC.

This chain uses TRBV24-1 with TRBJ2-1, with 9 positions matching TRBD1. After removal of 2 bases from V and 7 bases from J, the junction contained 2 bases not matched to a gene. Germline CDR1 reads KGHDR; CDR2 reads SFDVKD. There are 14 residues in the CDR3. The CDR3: CATSDYRGHNEQFF. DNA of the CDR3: TGTGCCACCAGTGATTACAGGGGGCATAATGAGCAGTTCTTC.

CDR3 in DNA: TGTGCCAGCAGCCCGTCGGGGGGGGCCTTGGGCATTCAGTACTTC. Translated: CASSPSGGALGIQYF. V usage is TRBV9 and J usage is TRBJ2-4; 8 bases are a match to TRBD2. Germline V gene data show CDR1 as SGDLS and CDR2 as YYNGEE. The CDR3 is made up of 15 amino acids. Unmatched junction bases numbered 12, after V lost 4 bases and J lost 9 bases.

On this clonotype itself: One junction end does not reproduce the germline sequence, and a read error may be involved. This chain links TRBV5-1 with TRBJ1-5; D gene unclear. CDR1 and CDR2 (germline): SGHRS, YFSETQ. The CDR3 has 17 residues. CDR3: CARSLAGGGWGNQPQHF. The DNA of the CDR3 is TGCGCCCGCAGCTTGGCGGGCGGAGGGTGGGGCAATCAGCCCCAGCATTTT.